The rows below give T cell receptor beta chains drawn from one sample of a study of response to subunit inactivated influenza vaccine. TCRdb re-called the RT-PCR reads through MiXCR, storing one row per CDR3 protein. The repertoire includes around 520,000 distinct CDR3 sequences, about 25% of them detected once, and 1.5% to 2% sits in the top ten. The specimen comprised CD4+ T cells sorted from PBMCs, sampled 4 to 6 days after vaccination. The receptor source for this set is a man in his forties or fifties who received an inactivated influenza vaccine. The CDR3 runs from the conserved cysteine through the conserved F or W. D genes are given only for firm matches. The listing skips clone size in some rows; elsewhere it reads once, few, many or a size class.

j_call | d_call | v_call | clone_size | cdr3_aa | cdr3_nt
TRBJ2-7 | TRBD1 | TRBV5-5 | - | CASSPGTGGVYEQYF | TGTGCCAGCAGCCCGGGGACAGGGGGAGTTTACGAGCAGTACTTC
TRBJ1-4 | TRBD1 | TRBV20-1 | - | CSAIVRTGSEKLFF | TGCAGTGCTATCGTAAGGACAGGGAGTGAAAAACTGTTTTTT
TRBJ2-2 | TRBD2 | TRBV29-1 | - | CSVRASGRVNTGELFF | TGCAGCGTGAGGGCTAGCGGGAGGGTGAACACCGGGGAGCTGTTTTTT
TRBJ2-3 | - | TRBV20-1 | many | CSAQSVTGSYNTDTQYF | TGCAGTGCTCAAAGTGTAACAGGGAGTTATAACACAGATACGCAGTATTTT
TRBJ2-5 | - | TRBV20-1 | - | CSARWPGQETQYF | TGCAGTGCTAGGTGGCCAGGACAAGAGACCCAGTACTTC
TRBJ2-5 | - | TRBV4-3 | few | CASSQDLQGGQYF | TGCGCCAGCAGCCAAGACTTACAGGGTGGCCAGTACTTC
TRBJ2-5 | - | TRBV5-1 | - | CASSFGREGETQYF | TGCGCCAGCAGCTTTGGCAGGGAAGGAGAGACCCAGTACTTC
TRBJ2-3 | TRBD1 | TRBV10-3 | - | CAISEGQDGTDTQYF | TGTGCCATCAGTGAAGGACAGGACGGCACAGATACGCAGTATTTT
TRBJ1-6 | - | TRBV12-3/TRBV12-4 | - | CASSPETGYNSPLHF | TGTGCCAGCAGTCCAGAGACGGGTTATAATTCACCCCTCCACTTT
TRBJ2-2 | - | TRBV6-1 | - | CASRLRGPNTGELFF | TGTGCCAGCAGGCTCAGGGGCCCCAACACCGGGGAGCTGTTTTTT
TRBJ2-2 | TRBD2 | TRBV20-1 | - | CSARRGSDTGELFF | TGCAGTGCCCGGCGGGGGTCGGACACCGGGGAGCTGTTTTTT
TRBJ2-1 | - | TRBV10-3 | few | CAISVGDLIYNEQFF | TGTGCCATCAGTGTTGGGGATTTAATTTACAATGAGCAGTTCTTC
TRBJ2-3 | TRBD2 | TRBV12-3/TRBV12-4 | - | CATRTRVRDTQYF | TGTGCCACCCGGACTAGAGTGAGGGATACGCAGTATTTT
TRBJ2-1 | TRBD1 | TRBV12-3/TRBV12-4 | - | CASRGGTGGNEQFF | TGTGCCAGCAGGGGGGGGACAGGGGGTAATGAGCAGTTCTTC
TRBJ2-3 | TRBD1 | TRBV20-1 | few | CRAHRDRAPDTQYF | TGCAGAGCACACCGGGACAGGGCACCAGATACGCAGTATTTT
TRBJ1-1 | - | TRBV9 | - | CASSVGAANTEAFF | TGTGCCAGCAGCGTAGGGGCCGCGAACACTGAAGCTTTCTTT
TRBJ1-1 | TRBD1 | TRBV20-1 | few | CSAPQGANTEAFF | TGCAGTGCGCCACAGGGGGCGAACACTGAAGCTTTCTTT
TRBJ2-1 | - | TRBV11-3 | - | CASSLNGANEQFF | TGTGCCAGCAGCTTAAACGGGGCCAATGAGCAGTTCTTC
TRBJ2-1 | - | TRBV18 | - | CASSPGQGLAAYNEQFF | TGTGCCAGCTCACCAGGGCAGGGGCTAGCGGCCTACAATGAGCAGTTCTTC
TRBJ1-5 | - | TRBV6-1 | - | CASSEMRGYSNQPQHF | TGTGCCAGCAGTGAAATGCGTGGATATAGCAATCAGCCCCAGCATTTT
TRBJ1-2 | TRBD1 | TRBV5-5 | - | CASSYVTGTGGGYTF | TGTGCCAGCAGCTACGTTACCGGGACAGGGGGGGGCTACACCTTC
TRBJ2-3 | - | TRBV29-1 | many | CSVGRGTDTQYF | TGCAGCGTTGGGAGGGGCACAGATACGCAGTATTTT
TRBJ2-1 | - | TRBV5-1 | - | CASSLGGFANEQFF | TGCGCCAGCAGCTTGGGCGGCTTTGCGAATGAGCAGTTCTTC
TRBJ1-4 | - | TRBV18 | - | CASSRRGEDEKLFF | TGTGCCAGCTCACGCCGGGGAGAGGATGAAAAACTGTTTTTT
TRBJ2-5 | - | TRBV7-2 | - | CASSSRREETQYF | TGTGCCAGCAGCTCCCGCCGGGAAGAGACCCAGTACTTC
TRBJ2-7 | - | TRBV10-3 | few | CAISDTQQAPKQYF | TGTGCCATCAGTGATACCCAACAGGCCCCCAAGCAGTACTTC
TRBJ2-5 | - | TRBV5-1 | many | CASSWTVGETQYF | TGCGCCAGCAGCTGGACAGTTGGAGAGACCCAGTACTTC
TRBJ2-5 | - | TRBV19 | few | CASSMWNREETQYF | TGTGCCAGTAGTATGTGGAATCGGGAAGAGACCCAGTACTTC
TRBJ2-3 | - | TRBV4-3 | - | CASSQDRTPTDTQYF | TGCGCCAGCAGCCAAGATAGGACCCCCACAGATACGCAGTATTTT
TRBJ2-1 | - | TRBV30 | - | CARGEGYNEQFF | TGTGCAAGGGGAGAGGGGTACAATGAGCAGTTCTTC
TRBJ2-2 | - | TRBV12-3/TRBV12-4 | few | CASSGRNTGELFF | TGTGCCAGCTCGGGACGGAACACCGGGGAGCTGTTTTTT
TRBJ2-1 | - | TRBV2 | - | CAIGREPNEQFF | TGTGCCATCGGACGGGAGCCCAATGAGCAGTTCTTC
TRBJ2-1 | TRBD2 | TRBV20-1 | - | CCARGSSGGAPNEQFF | TGCTGTGCTAGAGGCTCTAGCGGGGGGGCCCCCAATGAGCAGTTCTTC
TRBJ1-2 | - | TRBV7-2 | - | CASSLDARYGYTF | TGTGCCAGCAGCTTAGACGCCCGCTATGGCTACACCTTC
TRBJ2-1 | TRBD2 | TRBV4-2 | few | CASSQDRADYSGRSHNEQFF | TGTGCCAGCAGCCAAGATCGGGCCGATTATAGCGGGAGATCCCACAATGAGCAGTTCTTC
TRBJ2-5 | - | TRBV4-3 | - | CASSRAPTLMETQYF | TGCGCCAGCTCTAGGGCACCAACCCTGATGGAGACCCAGTACTTC
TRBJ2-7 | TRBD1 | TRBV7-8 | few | CASSLGVRDRGYEQYF | TGTGCCAGCAGCTTGGGCGTCCGGGACAGGGGCTACGAGCAGTACTTC
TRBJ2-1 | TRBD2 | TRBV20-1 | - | CSATPSGRINEQFF | TGCAGTGCCACCCCTAGCGGGAGGATCAATGAGCAGTTCTTC
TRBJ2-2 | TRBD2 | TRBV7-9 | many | CASSKAGKRQNTGELFF | TGTGCCAGCAGTAAAGCGGGAAAGCGGCAGAACACCGGGGAGCTGTTTTTT
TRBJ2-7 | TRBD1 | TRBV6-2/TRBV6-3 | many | CASSYSILEGQGNYEQYF | TGTGCCAGCAGTTACTCGATTTTAGAGGGACAGGGGAACTACGAGCAGTACTTC
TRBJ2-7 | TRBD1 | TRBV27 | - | CASSLSVQGAGEQYF | TGTGCCAGCAGTTTATCGGTACAGGGGGCCGGCGAGCAGTACTTC
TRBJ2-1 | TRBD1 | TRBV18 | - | CASSPGQGINEQFF | TGTGCCAGCTCACCGGGACAGGGAATAAATGAGCAGTTCTTC
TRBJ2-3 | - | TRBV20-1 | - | CSVNGDLSTDTQYF | TGCAGTGTCAACGGGGACCTTAGCACAGATACGCAGTATTTT
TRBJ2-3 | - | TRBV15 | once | CATSSSYRVIATDTQYF | TGTGCCACCAGCAGCTCCTACAGGGTAATAGCTACAGATACGCAGTATTTT
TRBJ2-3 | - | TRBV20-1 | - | CRALTGDTQYF | TGCAGGGCCCTGACCGGGGATACGCAGTATTTT
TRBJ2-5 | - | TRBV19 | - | CASSTLGGRRETQYF | TGTGCCAGTAGTACCCTGGGAGGAAGGCGGGAGACCCAGTACTTC
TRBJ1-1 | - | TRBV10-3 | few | CAITPVPGNTEAFF | TGTGCCATCACCCCTGTTCCCGGGAACACTGAAGCTTTCTTT